This T cell receptor beta chain was captured in a study of OX40 agonist ivuxolimab in advanced cancers. Researchers took blood at baseline, on cycle 4 day 1, and on cycle 7 day 1. The CDR3 totals 14 residues. Germline lookup yields CDR1 MNHEY and CDR2 SMNVEV (reference sequence). Trimming removed 4 bases from V and 7 bases from J; junction bases left unmatched: 5. Only in-frame clones appear in the TCRdb table, and some are missing; sequencing was by immunoSEQ multiplex PCR. The sample yields roughly 70,000 clones, approximately 90% seen once. The specimen was CD4+ or CD8+ T cells sorted from blood, collected in a trial of the OX40 agonist ivuxolimab. The receptor's source is an adult with an advanced solid tumor such as melanoma, head and neck, liver or kidney cancer. The V gene is TRBV27, the J gene TRBJ2-2; the match to TRBD1 covers 8 bases. The CDR3 loop reads CASSSGTGGGELFF. CDR3 bases: TGTGCCAGCAGTTCCGGGACAGGAGGCGGGGAGCTGTTTTTT.